The clone carrying this T cell receptor (beta chain) was detected a few times. Its cognate antigen is unknown. Naive CD8 T cells were sorted as CD8+CD4-CCR7+CD45RA+. This sample stems from a study of molecular identifiers for immune sequencing clone quantification. Whole-study results and caveats: The study found clones above 20 RNA copies held over 98% of effector molecules and under 1% in naive cells. Clone sizes could be underestimated for highly expanded clones when identical TCR molecules share a barcode.

Unmatched junction bases numbered 7, after V lost 8 bases and J lost 3 bases. CDR3 length: 13 amino acids. CDR1 and CDR2 from the germline V gene are MDHEN and SYDVKM. Methods described previously were used for bulk TCR libraries, and listed TCR primers were applied. TCRdb redid the calling of the PCR reads with MiXCR, one entry per CDR3 protein. The sample includes about 640,000 distinct CDR3 sequences, 20% of them seen just once. The material sequenced was naive CD8+ T cells from blood, with Jurkat cell RNA spiked in. Stated subset: FACS-sorted CD8+CD4-CCR7+CD45RA+ naive T cells. The V gene is TRBV28, the J gene TRBJ2-7; the match to TRBD1 covers 7 bases. The sequence was obtained from a human donor in good health. Some libraries in this study had Jurkat cell RNA spiked in. CDR3 DNA sequence: TGTGCCAGCCTTCAAAGGGGGCGCTACGAGCAGTACTTC. Its protein product is CASLQRGRYEQYF. The full variable domain, completed using reference TRBV28 and TRBJ2-7, is DVKVTQSSRYLVKRTGEKVFLECVQDMDHENMFWYRQDPGLGLRLIYFSYDVKMKEKGDIPEGYSVSREKKERFSLILESASTNQTSMYLCASLQRGRYEQYFGPGTRLTVT.